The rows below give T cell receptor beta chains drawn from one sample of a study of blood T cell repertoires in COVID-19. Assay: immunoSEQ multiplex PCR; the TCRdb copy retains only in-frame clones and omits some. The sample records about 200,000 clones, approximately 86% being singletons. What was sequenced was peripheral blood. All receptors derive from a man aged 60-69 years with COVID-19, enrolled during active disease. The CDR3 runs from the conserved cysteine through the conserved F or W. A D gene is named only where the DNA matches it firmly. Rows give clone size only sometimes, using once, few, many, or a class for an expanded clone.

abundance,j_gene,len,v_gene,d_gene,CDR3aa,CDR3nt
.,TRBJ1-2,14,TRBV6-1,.,CASSDGGGGYGYTF,TGTGCCAGCAGTGATGGGGGGGGTGGATATGGCTACACCTTC
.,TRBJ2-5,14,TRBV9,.,CASSVARRGETQYF,TGTGCCAGCAGCGTAGCTCGTCGGGGTGAGACCCAGTACTTC
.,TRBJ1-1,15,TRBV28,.,CASSLPTAADTEAFF,TGTGCCAGCAGTTTGCCAACTGCCGCGGACACTGAAGCTTTCTTT
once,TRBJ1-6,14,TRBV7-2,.,CASSFSGGGSPLHF,TGTGCCAGCAGTTTCTCCGGTGGCGGATCACCCCTCCACTTT
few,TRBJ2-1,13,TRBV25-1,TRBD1,CASSGTGVDEQFF,TGTGCCAGCAGTGGAACAGGGGTCGATGAGCAGTTCTTC
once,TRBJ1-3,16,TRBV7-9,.,CASSPAGASSGNTIYF,TGTGCCAGCAGCCCTGCGGGCGCGAGCTCTGGAAACACCATATATTTT
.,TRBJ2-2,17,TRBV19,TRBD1,CASSIGTGGIDTGELFF,TGTGCCAGTAGTATAGGGACAGGGGGCATTGATACCGGGGAGCTGTTTTTT
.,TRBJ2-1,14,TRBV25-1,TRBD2,CASRTSGTYNEQFF,TGTGCCAGCAGGACTAGCGGGACCTACAATGAGCAGTTCTTC
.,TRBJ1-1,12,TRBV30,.,CAWSQGSAEAFF,TGTGCCTGGAGTCAGGGGTCGGCTGAAGCTTTCTTT
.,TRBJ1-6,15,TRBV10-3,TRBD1,CAISGGTDYNSPLHF,TGTGCCATCAGCGGCGGGACAGACTATAATTCACCCCTCCACTTT
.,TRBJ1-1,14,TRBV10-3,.,CAISDRGGNTEAFF,TGTGCCATCAGTGACAGGGGTGGGAACACTGAAGCTTTCTTT
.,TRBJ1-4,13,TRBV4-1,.,CASSHPQGEKLFF,TGCGCCAGCAGCCATCCGCAGGGGGAAAAACTGTTTTTT
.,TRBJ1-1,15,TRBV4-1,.,CASSQEFGGGTEAFF,TGCGCCAGCAGCCAAGAGTTCGGGGGTGGCACTGAAGCTTTCTTT
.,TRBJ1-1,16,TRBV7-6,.,CASSLAPGQMNTEAFF,TGTGCCAGCAGCTTAGCCCCCGGACAGATGAACACTGAAGCTTTCTTT
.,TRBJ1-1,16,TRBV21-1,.,CASSNRRGREYTEAFF,TGTGCCAGCAGCAATAGGAGGGGGCGCGAGTACACTGAAGCTTTCTTT
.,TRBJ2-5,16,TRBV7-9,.,CASSLASPWRGGAQYF,TGTGCCAGCAGCTTAGCTTCCCCCTGGCGGGGTGGGGCCCAGTACTTC
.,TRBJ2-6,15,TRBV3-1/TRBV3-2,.,CASSPPGAGANVLTF,TGTGCCAGCAGCCCTCCGGGTGCCGGGGCCAACGTCCTGACTTTC
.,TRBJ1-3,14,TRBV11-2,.,CASSLELVGNTIYF,TGTGCCAGCAGCTTAGAACTTGTCGGAAACACCATATATTTT
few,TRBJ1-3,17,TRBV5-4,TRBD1,CASSWGQGSRSGNTIYF,TGTGCCAGCAGCTGGGGACAGGGTAGTCGCTCTGGAAACACCATATATTTT
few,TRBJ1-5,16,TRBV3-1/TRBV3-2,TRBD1,CASSQAPTGGSQPQHF,TGTGCCAGCAGCCAAGCTCCGACAGGGGGTAGTCAGCCCCAGCATTTT
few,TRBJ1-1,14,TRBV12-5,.,CASGLFGALSEAFF,TGTGCTAGTGGTTTGTTTGGGGCTCTAAGTGAAGCTTTCTTT
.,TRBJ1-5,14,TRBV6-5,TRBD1,CASSPDRGSQPQHF,TGTGCCAGCAGCCCCGACAGGGGTAGTCAGCCCCAGCATTTT
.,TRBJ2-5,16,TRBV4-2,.,CASSQEAGSYQETQYF,TGTGCCAGCAGCCAAGAGGCAGGATCGTACCAAGAGACCCAGTACTTC
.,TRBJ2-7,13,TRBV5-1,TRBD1,CASSSDRGYEQYF,TGCGCCAGCAGTTCCGACAGGGGGTACGAGCAGTACTTC
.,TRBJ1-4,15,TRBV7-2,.,CASSLAARVGEKLFF,TGTGCCAGCAGCTTAGCGGCCAGGGTGGGCGAAAAACTGTTTTTT
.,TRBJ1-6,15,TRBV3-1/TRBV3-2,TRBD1,CASSPRDRGNSPLHF,TGTGCCAGCAGCCCGCGCGACAGGGGAAATTCACCCCTCCACTTT
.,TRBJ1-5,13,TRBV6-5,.,CASSQQSNQPQHF,TGTGCCAGCAGCCAACAGAGTAATCAGCCCCAGCATTTT
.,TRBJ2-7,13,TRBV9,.,CASSTRQANEQYF,TGTGCCAGCAGCACCAGACAGGCGAACGAGCAGTACTTC
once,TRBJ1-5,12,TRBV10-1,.,CASSDGGQPQHF,TGCGCCAGCAGCGATGGGGGGCAGCCCCAGCATTTT
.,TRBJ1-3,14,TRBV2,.,CAIPRVAAGNTIYF,TGTGCCATCCCCAGGGTCGCGGCTGGAAACACCATATATTTT
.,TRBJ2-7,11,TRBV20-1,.,CSALGLDEQYF,TGCAGTGCCCTTGGACTGGACGAGCAGTACTTC
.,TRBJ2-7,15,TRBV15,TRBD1,CATSLRGQANYEQYF,TGTGCCACCAGCCTTCGGGGACAGGCAAATTACGAGCAGTACTTC
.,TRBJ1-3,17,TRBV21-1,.,CASSKSGEGIAGNTIYF,TGTGCCAGCAGCAAAAGCGGGGAGGGAATCGCCGGAAACACCATATATTTT
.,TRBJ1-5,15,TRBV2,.,CASSESGFSNQPQHF,TGTGCCAGCAGTGAGTCAGGGTTCAGCAATCAGCCCCAGCATTTT
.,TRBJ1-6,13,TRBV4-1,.,CASSQEHRSPLHF,TGCGCCAGCAGCCAAGAACACCGATCACCCCTCCACTTT
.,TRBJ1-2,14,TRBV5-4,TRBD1,CASSGQGAYYGYTF,TGTGCCAGCAGTGGACAGGGGGCTTACTATGGCTACACCTTC
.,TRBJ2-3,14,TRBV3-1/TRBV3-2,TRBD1,CASSQGQGSDTQYF,TGTGCCAGCAGCCAAGGACAGGGGTCAGATACGCAGTATTTT
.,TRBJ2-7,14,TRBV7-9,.,CASSLGTLNYEQYF,TGTGCCAGCAGTCTCGGGACATTGAACTACGAGCAGTACTTC
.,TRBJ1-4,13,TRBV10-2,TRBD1,CASRDRGGEKLFF,TGCGCCAGTCGGGACAGGGGTGGGGAAAAACTGTTTTTT
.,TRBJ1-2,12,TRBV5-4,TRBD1,CASSPGGMGYTF,TGTGCCAGTAGTCCAGGGGGCATGGGCTACACCTTC
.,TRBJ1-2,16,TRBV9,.,CASSVASTGFNYGYTF,TGTGCCAGCAGCGTAGCTTCGACAGGTTTCAACTATGGCTACACCTTC
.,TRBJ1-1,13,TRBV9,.,CASSVVRTSEAFF,TGTGCCAGCAGCGTCGTAAGGACATCTGAAGCTTTCTTT
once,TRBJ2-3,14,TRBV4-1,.,CASSEQAVTDTQYF,TGCGCCAGCAGCGAACAGGCAGTCACAGATACGCAGTATTTT
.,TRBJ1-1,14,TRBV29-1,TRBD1,CSVSNEQGMRGAFF,TGCAGCGTTTCCAATGAACAGGGGATGCGGGGTGCTTTCTTT
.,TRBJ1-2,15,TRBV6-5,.,CASSYGLRGFVGYTF,TGTGCCAGCAGTTACGGGTTGCGGGGTTTCGTTGGCTACACCTTC
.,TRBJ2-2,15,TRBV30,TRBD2,CARSSGRAGTGELFF,TGTGCCCGGAGTAGCGGGAGGGCCGGGACCGGGGAGCTGTTTTTT
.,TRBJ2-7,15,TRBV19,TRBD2,CASSTSLAGRYEQYF,TGTGCCAGTAGTACCTCTCTAGCGGGAAGGTACGAGCAGTACTTC
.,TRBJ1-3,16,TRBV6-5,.,CASSYSSTGSGNTIYF,TGTGCCAGCAGTTACTCGAGTACAGGCTCTGGAAACACCATATATTTT
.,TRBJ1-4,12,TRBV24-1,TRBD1,CATSGQGEKLFF,TGTGCCACCAGTGGACAGGGTGAAAAACTGTTTTTT